This T cell receptor beta chain was sequenced for a study of T cell changes during pregnancy in multiple sclerosis. The CDR3 has 13 residues. V was clipped by 1 base and J by 9 bases, with 9 bases between them. Germline loops: CDR1 MNHEY, CDR2 SVGAGI. Method: immunoSEQ multiplex PCR; TCRdb's copy keeps in-frame clones and lacks some. The sample contains about 31,000 clones, just over 90% of which appear only once. In its sample, this clone was seen once. The TCR comes from a female donor with multiple sclerosis, enrolled in a pregnancy study. The chain combines TRBV6-5 with TRBJ2-2; D is ambiguous. Here the sequenced sample was CD8+ T cells from peripheral blood mononuclear cells, taken in the second trimester of pregnancy. CDR3 region: CASSYFVERELFF. DNA of the CDR3: TGTGCCAGCAGTTACTTTGTGGAGAGGGAGCTGTTTTTT.